This section outlines one T cell receptor beta chain sequence together with its context. The record originates from a study of blood T cell repertoires in COVID-19. For the study at large: The United States, Italy and Spain supplied acute and convalescent COVID-19 samples.

Germline CDR1 SGHAT, CDR2 FQNNGV. The CDR3 has 16 residues. The ends lost 2 bases at V and 2 bases at J; junction bases unmatched: 7. Method: immunoSEQ multiplex PCR; TCRdb's copy keeps in-frame clones and lacks some. The sample yields 90,000 to 100,000 clones, 65% to 90% seen once. Specimen: peripheral blood. This clonotype was obtained from a man aged 65-85 years with active or convalescent COVID-19. The chain joins TRBV11-2 to TRBJ2-7; 9 bases are a match to TRBD1. The CDR3 loop reads CASSLPGQGDTYEQYF. The CDR3 DNA reads as TGTGCCAGCAGCTTACCGGGACAGGGCGATACCTACGAGCAGTACTTC.